One and the same sample provided the 32 T cell receptor beta chains below, sequenced in a study of neurological immune-mediated disorders. TCRdb ran MiXCR on the 5' RACE reads and lists one entry per CDR3 protein. The sample holds about 79,000 distinct CDR3 sequences, 11% to 15% seen once. Sequencing was performed on PBMCs. These receptors were taken from a woman between 50 and 59 years old in good health.

This clonotype has a count of ten or more. The chain is built from TRBV24-1 and TRBJ2-5, with a tentative D call TRBD1 (5 bases). Deletions cut 6 bases from V and 4 bases from J, with 11 bases between. Germline CDR1 reads KGHDR; CDR2 reads SFDVKD. CDR3 length: 13 residues. This chain's CDR3 is CATSPQRGETQYF. CDR3 DNA: TGTGCCACCAGTCCTCAAAGGGGAGAGACCCAGTACTTC.

In this sample, this clonotype turned up many times. V usage is TRBV5-4 and J usage is TRBJ2-5; D is possibly TRBD1 or TRBD2 (5 bases each). Germline values: CDR1 SGHNT, CDR2 YYREEE (reference sequence). The CDR3 loop spans 15 amino acids. Trimming took 3 bases from V and 6 from J, leaving 18 bases between them. Here the CDR3 DNA reads TGTGCCAGCAGCTGGCGTCCGGGACCAAAACAGACCCAGTACTTC. Amino acid sequence: CASSWRPGPKQTQYF.

This clonotype was seen repeatedly, ten times or more. V gene TRBV29-1 combines with J gene TRBJ2-5, with TRBD1 matching 7 bases. From germline, CDR1 is SQVTM and CDR2 ANQGSEA. The CDR3 runs to 13 residues. The J segment lost 0 bases and the V segment lost 6 bases, leaving 4 bases of the junction unmatched. The DNA of the CDR3 is TGCAGCGTAGCCGGGACAGACCAAGAGACCCAGTACTTC. Its protein product is CSVAGTDQETQYF.

The genes are TRBV28 and TRBJ2-2, with TRBD2 identical over 10 bases. The junction had 4 bases not matched to a gene; V was cut back by 5 bases and J by 7 bases. This CDR3 is built from 14 residues. Germline lookup yields CDR1 MDHEN and CDR2 SYDVKM. The CDR3 sequence: CASSLGLANGELFF. The CDR3 DNA reads as TGTGCCAGCAGTCTGGGACTAGCGAACGGGGAGCTGTTTTTT.

This clonotype has a count of ten or more. The CDR3 is CASSLGSRQHTEAFF. The CDR3 DNA follows: TGCGCCAGCAGCTTGGGCTCAAGACAACACACTGAAGCTTTCTTT. This chain uses TRBV5-1 with TRBJ1-1; D is unresolved. CDR3 length equals 15 residues. CDR1 is SGHRS, CDR2 YFSETQ, per germline. Deletions cut 0 bases from V and 3 bases from J, with 12 bases between. Using reference TRBV5-1 and TRBJ1-1 for the parts outside the CDR3, the full variable domain is KAGVTQTPRYLIKTRGQQVTLSCSPISGHRSVSWYQQTPGQGLQFLFEYFSETQRNKGNFPGRFSGRQFSNSRSEMNVSTLELGDSALYLCASSLGSRQHTEAFFGQGTRLTVV.

This clonotype was seen many times. The chain has TRBV7-2 and TRBJ2-2; TRBD2 is a possible D gene (5 bases). Trimming removed 6 bases from V and 0 bases from J, with 11 bases in between. Looked up from germline, CDR1 is SGHTA and CDR2 is FQGNSA. CDR3 length equals 15 residues. The CDR3 spells CASSPRAANTGELFF. The CDR3 DNA sequence: TGTGCCAGCAGTCCGAGGGCTGCGAACACCGGGGAGCTGTTTTTT. Looking up the rest from reference TRBV7-2 and TRBJ2-2 gives the full variable domain: GAGVSQSPSNKVTEKGKDVELRCDPISGHTALYWYRQSLGQGLEFLIYFQGNSAPDKSGLPSDRFSAERTGGSVSTLTIQRTQQEDSAVYLCASSPRAANTGELFFGEGSRLTVL.

This clonotype occurred many times. V is TRBV11-2 and J is TRBJ2-3; no definite D call. Between the trimmed V and J ends, which lost 1 base and 0 bases, there was a span of 11 bases. Germline V gene data show CDR1 as SGHAT and CDR2 as FQNNGV. The CDR3 spans 16 residues. The CDR3 spells CASSLGDSPSTDTQYF. In nucleotides, the CDR3 is TGTGCCAGCAGCTTAGGGGATAGCCCTAGCACAGATACGCAGTATTTT.

Many counts were recorded for this clonotype. The CDR3 loop reads CSVGGSASQFF. CDR3 DNA: TGCAGTGTTGGGGGGTCAGCATCCCAGTTCTTC. The chain carries TRBV20-1 and TRBJ2-1; D possibly corresponds to TRBD2 (6 bases). The CDR3 is 11 residues long. Germline CDR1 and CDR2: DFQATT and SNEGSKA (reference sequence). Trimming removed 7 bases at V and 13 bases at J, with 17 bases between.

At least ten counts were recorded for this clonotype. The rearrangement uses TRBV5-1 and TRBJ2-7, with TRBD1 as a possible D gene (6 bases). Deletions cut 2 bases from V and 1 base from J, with 16 bases between. Germline lookup yields CDR1 SGHRS and CDR2 YFSETQ. This CDR3 region has 16 residues. The CDR3 DNA is TGCGCCAGCAGCTTAGCTTCAGGGGCCCAGTCCTACGAGCAGTACTTC. This encodes CASSLASGAQSYEQYF. Full variable domain (remainder filled in from reference TRBV5-1 and TRBJ2-7): KAGVTQTPRYLIKTRGQQVTLSCSPISGHRSVSWYQQTPGQGLQFLFEYFSETQRNKGNFPGRFSGRQFSNSRSEMNVSTLELGDSALYLCASSLASGAQSYEQYFGPGTRLTVT.

The table lists this clonotype with many counts. The V gene is TRBV5-1, the J gene TRBJ2-3; D is unresolved. The CDR3 has 12 amino acids. CDR1 and CDR2 (germline): SGHRS, YFSETQ. Trimming removed 1 base at V and 3 bases at J, with 3 bases between. DNA of the CDR3: TGCGCCAGCAGCTTGTATACAGATACGCAGTATTTT. It is translated as CASSLYTDTQYF.

This clonotype was counted ten times or more. The chain combines TRBV6-4 with TRBJ1-2; 8 bases align to TRBD1. The length of the CDR3 is 16 residues. Germline CDR1 reads MRHNA; CDR2 reads SNTAGT. The trim removed 1 base at V and 8 bases at J, leaving 12 bases unmatched. The CDR3 here is CASSDFWSQGVGGYTF. Here the CDR3 DNA reads TGTGCCAGCAGTGACTTTTGGTCACAGGGGGTCGGCGGCTACACCTTC.

At least ten counts were recorded for this clonotype. The J gene is TRBJ2-1, the V gene TRBV18; no reliable D call. Germline assignment: CDR1 KGHSH and CDR2 LQKENI. V lost 3 bases and J lost 0, with 9 bases in between. The CDR3 spans 15 residues. For the CDR3, the DNA is TGTGCCAGCTCACCTGGGCGGTCCTCCTACAATGAGCAGTTCTTC. This translates into CASSPGRSSYNEQFF.

The chain combines TRBV29-1 with TRBJ2-7, with a weak D call TRBD2 (6 bases). The germline CDR1 and CDR2 sequences are SQVTM and ANQGSEA. The CDR3 loop spans 13 amino acids. Trimming removed 7 bases from V and 2 bases from J, with 15 bases in between. CDR3 protein: CSAYGGAPYEQYF. Written as DNA, the CDR3 is TGCAGCGCCTACGGGGGAGCCCCCTACGAGCAGTACTTC.

In its sample, this clonotype was seen many times. The V call is TRBV7-2, the J call TRBJ1-1, with 8 bases that match TRBD1. The CDR3 extends over 15 amino acids. Germline lookup yields CDR1 SGHTA and CDR2 FQGNSA. The ends lost 1 base at V and 4 bases at J; junction bases unmatched: 5. The CDR3 nucleotides are TGTGCCAGCAGCTTAGTAGGTACAGGGGGCACTGAAGCTTTCTTT. Protein sequence: CASSLVGTGGTEAFF.

This clonotype was seen ten or more times. The rearrangement links TRBV9 to TRBJ2-2; TRBD1 matches at 7 bases. V shed 3 bases and J 2 bases; nucleotides not matched to a gene: 7. CDR3 length equals 16 residues. Germline CDR1 is SGDLS and CDR2 is YYNGEE. The CDR3 DNA follows: TGTGCCAGCAGCGCCGGAAACAGGGGTAACACCGGGGAGCTGTTTTTT. Translated, it gives CASSAGNRGNTGELFF.

This clonotype has at least ten counts. The rearrangement links TRBV15 to TRBJ1-2; 9 nucleotides agree with TRBD1. The CDR3 runs 17 residues. Germline-derived CDR1 and CDR2 are LNHNV and YYDKDF (reference sequence). Losses at the gene ends were 4 bases for V and 2 bases for J; bases not matched to a gene: 11. The CDR3 nucleotides are TGTGCCACCAGCAAAGATGTACAGGGGGCGCGGAACTATGGCTACACCTTC. It specifies CATSKDVQGARNYGYTF.

This clonotype was counted ten times or more. The V gene is TRBV5-1, the J gene TRBJ1-1, with D unclear. Between the trimmed V and J ends, which lost 5 bases and 4 bases, there was a span of 15 bases. Germline V gene sequence: CDR1 SGHRS, CDR2 YFSETQ. The CDR3 is made up of 14 amino acids. The CDR3 here is CASRSDILSTEAFF. In DNA, the CDR3 is TGCGCCAGCAGATCAGACATCCTCTCCACTGAAGCTTTCTTT. The entire variable domain, with the rest obtained from reference TRBV5-1 and TRBJ1-1, is as follows: KAGVTQTPRYLIKTRGQQVTLSCSPISGHRSVSWYQQTPGQGLQFLFEYFSETQRNKGNFPGRFSGRQFSNSRSEMNVSTLELGDSALYLCASRSDILSTEAFFGQGTRLTVV.

This clonotype has at least ten counts. This rearrangement joins TRBV15 to TRBJ1-4; the D is unclear. Germline V lookup: CDR1 LNHNV, CDR2 YYDKDF (reference sequence). The V end was cut by 6 bases, the J end by 8 bases, with 13 bases between. CDR3 length: 13 residues. Written as DNA, the CDR3 is TGTGCCACCAGGTCCCCGAGGGAGGAAAAACTGTTTTTT. Translation gives CATRSPREEKLFF.

This clonotype has a count of ten or more. In DNA, the CDR3 is TGTGCCAGCAGTTCCGGAAAGTCAGGGGGCGGTCAGCCCCAGCATTTT. It codes for CASSSGKSGGGQPQHF. The chain carries TRBV28 and TRBJ1-5; 8 bases map to TRBD1. J gave up 6 bases and V 4 bases, and 11 bases lay outside the gene matches. The germline V gene encodes CDR1 MDHEN and CDR2 SYDVKM. CDR3 length: 16 amino acids. Full variable domain (outside the CDR3, taken from reference TRBV28 and TRBJ1-5): DVKVTQSSRYLVKRTGEKVFLECVQDMDHENMFWYRQDPGLGLRLIYFSYDVKMKEKGDIPEGYSVSREKKERFSLILESASTNQTSMYLCASSSGKSGGGQPQHFGDGTRLSIL.

In this sample, this clonotype turned up many times. The genes are TRBV5-1 and TRBJ2-3; a weak D match, TRBD1 (7 bases). Germline assignment: CDR1 SGHRS and CDR2 YFSETQ. Trimming removed 4 bases at V and 2 bases at J, with 11 bases between. The CDR3 has 14 amino acids. The CDR3 sequence is CASSAGQPTDTQYF. As DNA, the CDR3 is TGCGCCAGCAGCGCGGGACAGCCCACAGATACGCAGTATTTT.

This clonotype showed up many times. The rearrangement uses TRBV5-1 and TRBJ2-6, with a tentative D call TRBD2 (5 bases). This CDR3 comprises 15 residues. V shed 5 bases and J shed 1 base, with 10 bases lying between them. CDR1 SGHRS and CDR2 YFSETQ come from the germline V gene. The CDR3: CASSTDWSGANVLTF. The CDR3 nucleotides are TGCGCCAGCAGTACGGACTGGTCTGGGGCCAACGTCCTGACTTTC.

The table lists this clonotype with many counts. V and J are TRBV14 and TRBJ2-1, with D perhaps matching TRBD2 (5 bases). Germline V gene lookup returns CDR1 SGHDN and CDR2 FVKESK. Trimming removed 1 base from V and 9 bases from J, with 16 bases in between. CDR3 length equals 15 residues. The CDR3 here is CASSQVLGAGGEQFF. The CDR3 coding sequence is TGTGCCAGCAGCCAAGTTCTGGGTGCCGGAGGTGAGCAGTTCTTC.

This clonotype was seen many times. This chain uses TRBV10-3 with TRBJ1-5; 8 bases are a match to TRBD1. The CDR3 covers 14 residues. V trimming: 3 bases; J trimming: 4 bases; junction bases outside the gene matches: 2. Germline V CDR1 and CDR2: ENHRY, SYGVKD. The CDR3 here is CAISERTGNQPQHF. The CDR3 DNA sequence: TGTGCCATCAGTGAAAGGACAGGGAATCAGCCCCAGCATTTT.

There are many counts of this clonotype. The V gene is TRBV6-6, the J gene TRBJ1-5; 10 bases align to TRBD1. Germline loops: CDR1 MNHNY, CDR2 SVGAGI (reference sequence). The CDR3 spans 14 residues. The ends lost 6 bases at V and 6 bases at J; junction bases unmatched: 5. The CDR3 coding sequence is TGTGCCAGCAGACCGGGACAGGGGTTTCAGCCCCAGCATTTT. Translation gives CASRPGQGFQPQHF.

Many counts were recorded for this clonotype. The chain carries TRBV12-3 or TRBV12-4 and TRBJ1-2; unclear D gene. Trimming took off 1 base at V and 6 bases at J, with 9 bases between the two ends. The CDR3 extends over 13 amino acids. CDR3 sequence (DNA): TGTGCCAGCAGTTTAGGGAACTATGATGGCTACACCTTC. Amino acid sequence: CASSLGNYDGYTF.

The gene calls are TRBV6-6 and TRBJ2-7; TRBD2 aligns across 8 bases. CDR1 MNHNY and CDR2 SVGAGI come from the germline V gene (reference sequence). V lost 6 bases and J lost 4; bases outside the gene matches: 5. The CDR3 length is 13 residues. For the CDR3, the DNA is TGTGCCAGCAGGGGACTAGATCGTTACGAGCAGTACTTC. Its protein is CASRGLDRYEQYF.

This clonotype was found a few times. The V gene is TRBV5-5, the J gene TRBJ2-3; D is unresolved. V was clipped by 6 bases and J by 4 bases, with 15 bases between them. Germline V lookup: CDR1 SGHKS, CDR2 YYEKEE (reference sequence). The CDR3 covers 14 residues. CDR3 sequence (DNA): TGTGCCAGCACCCAGGTCGGTGGCGCAGATACGCAGTATTTT. Translation gives CASTQVGGADTQYF.

The genes are TRBV29-1 and TRBJ2-7; TRBD1 matches at 8 bases. The junction had 7 bases not matched to a gene; V was cut back by 6 bases and J by 6 bases. Germline V gives CDR1 SQVTM, CDR2 ANQGSEA. The CDR3 length is 12 residues. CDR3 protein: CSVGQGLGEQYF. CDR3 nucleotides: TGCAGCGTCGGACAGGGTTTGGGCGAGCAGTACTTC.

On this clonotype itself: A clone one base away is much larger, so this may be a read error. The chain employs TRBV5-1 and TRBJ2-7; 8 bases line up with TRBD2. The J segment lost 2 bases and the V segment lost 1 base, leaving 11 bases of the junction unmatched. Germline lookup yields CDR1 SGHRS and CDR2 YFSETQ. The CDR3 is 17 amino acids. The CDR3 loop reads CASSLFSGDRGPYEQYF. In nucleotides, the CDR3 is TGCGCCAGCAGCTTGTTTAGCGGGGACCGGGGTCCCTACGAGCAGTACTTC.

This clonotype was detected ten times or more. The chain joins TRBV5-5 to TRBJ2-7; D tentatively reads TRBD1 or TRBD2 (6 bases each). V lost 1 base and J lost 4, with 18 bases in between. The CDR3 extends over 16 amino acids. Germline V gene data show CDR1 as SGHKS and CDR2 as YYEKEE (reference sequence). CDR3 sequence: CASSLSLWGARYEQYF. The DNA for the CDR3 is TGTGCCAGCAGCTTGAGTTTATGGGGGGCCAGGTACGAGCAGTACTTC.

This clonotype occurred many times. The chain employs TRBV5-1 and TRBJ2-2; tentatively, D is TRBD1 (5 bases). Per germline, CDR1 SGHRS and CDR2 YFSETQ. CDR3 length: 16 amino acids. V was trimmed by 1 base and J by 7 bases, leaving 17 bases between them. As DNA, the CDR3 is TGCGCCAGCAGCTTGAATTCCCAGGGTCGCGGCGGGGAGCTGTTTTTT. This encodes CASSLNSQGRGGELFF.

The rearrangement joins TRBV14 to TRBJ2-1; 10 bases are shared with TRBD2. The CDR3 consists of 15 residues. CDR1 SGHDN and CDR2 FVKESK come from the germline V gene. V was clipped by 1 base and J by 12 bases; unmatched bases: 9. CDR3 loop: CASSQVRASGRGQFF. Written as DNA, the CDR3 is TGTGCCAGCAGCCAAGTTCGGGCTAGCGGGAGAGGGCAGTTCTTC.